The present entry profiles one T cell receptor beta chain with its context. Its recognized antigen is unknown. No base quality information exists; no much larger clone differs at one position. These data are taken from a study of blood T cell repertoires in COVID-19 (dated by TCRdb to between 2020 and 2021). About the full investigation: Collaborator samples came from the United States, Italy and Spain and covered acute and convalescent phases of COVID-19. The repertoires were made available in a free public database intended to serve as a resource for research on the immune response to SARS-CoV-2. A de-identified subject ID, COVID-19 status, age in years and sex were almost always included in the sample metadata. The samples were drawn from the first 160 participants of the ongoing ImmuneRACE study and from 950 to 1,500 subjects provided by 6 global collaborators. Where available, HLA class I and class II types were obtained from metadata supplied by the sample provider rather than from assay-based typing. Deeply sampled blood TCRbeta repertoires from subjects exposed to, actively infected with, or recovered from COVID-19 were included in the dataset. The prospective study material was composed of cDNA or gDNA derived from T cells, B-cell-depleted T cells, or PBMCs.

TCRbeta CDR3 regions were amplified from genomic DNA by means of the immunoSEQ Assay, a bias-controlled multiplex PCR. The authors' analysis ran thus. Nucleated cell counts per sample were estimated from amplification of reference gene primers within the assay. To quantify the absolute abundance of each unique TCRbeta CDR3 rearrangement, sequence reads were collapsed and filtered. For each sample, productive Simpson clonality was calculated as the square root of Simpson's diversity index over productive rearrangements. TCRdb mirrors the immuneACCESS table, restricted to in-frame sequences. Some clones are absent from its copies; in checked studies, under half trace to an unresolved V gene, and the reason for the others is unknown. That table gives V, J and clone size, and the DNA gave D and trimming. The sample table records 75,000 to 95,000 clones; 75% to 90% of these occur just once. The ten largest clonotypes hold approximately 30% of the sample.

The germline V gene (reference sequence) sets CDR1 to LGHDT and CDR2 to YNNKEL. At the junction V is shortened by 2 bases and J by 4 bases; bases outside the gene matches: 4. The CDR3 spans 14 residues, from the cysteine through the phenylalanine. Kept here is only the CDR3 DNA, which spans 42 bases and is read in frame from base 1. Collaborating institutions collected whole blood in K2EDTA tubes following their own protocols. For TCRbeta analysis, collaborators shipped samples as frozen whole blood, isolated PBMCs, or DNA extracted from either of those sample types. Study-level results and caveats: The quantity of clinical and demographic metadata differed by source and by participant and was supplied without curation.

The V and J segments used are TRBV3-1 (or the pseudogene TRBV3-2) and TRBJ1-2; 7 middle bases align to TRBD1. Source material: peripheral blood. The clonotype comes from a human donor in a cohort sampled during active COVID-19. Read as DNA, the sequence is TGTGCCAGCAGCCAACTGACAGGGAGCTATGGCTACACCTTC. Translated, it reads CASSQLTGSYGYTF.